The rows below give T cell receptor beta chains drawn from one sample of a study of CD8 T cells in Susac syndrome. Via MiXCR, TCRdb re-called the immunoSEQ multiplex PCR reads, giving one row per CDR3 protein. The repertoire consists of some 120,000 distinct CDR3 sequences, with roughly 90% occurring once and the leading ten covering roughly 0.12%. Material: CD8+ T cells from PBMCs. These receptors were taken from a human donor in good health. The CDR3 runs from the conserved cysteine through the conserved F or W.

v_call cdr3_aa
TRBV6-5 CASTREGAEQYF
TRBV4-1 CASSQRNTQNTEAFF
TRBV19 CASRDLVVTEAFF
TRBV3-1 CASSQDTTGVRNTEAFF
TRBV28 CASSSRLREATDTQYF
TRBV7-8 CASTLGALQETQYF
TRBV10-3 CAAKDGGSGNTIYF
TRBV9 CASSRGQGDTEAFF
TRBV2 CASSEYEQYF
TRBV2 CASGQLGNTIYF
TRBV7-2 CASSLNSDYGYTF
TRBV4-2 CASSLNPGTGTPEAFF
TRBV19 CASREDRIGYTF
TRBV3-1 CASSPRSGSIHEQYF
TRBV7-3 CASSLKVAASNEQFF
TRBV2 CASLRENTNYGYTF
TRBV7-2 CASMLAGAVIYEQYF
TRBV21-1 CASSILTAYPILIQYF
TRBV6-5 CASTGTSGYGYTF
TRBV3-1 CASGLGQGRNTIYF
TRBV7-9 CASSLGTDNSPLHF
TRBV10-3 CAIRPGTSPEQYF
TRBV20-1 CSARDWPFQYF
TRBV6-6 CASSYSSTPSTDTQYF
TRBV7-3 CASRISGRWNEQFF
TRBV29-1 CSVPGLSNEKLFF
TRBV19 CASRRRKGTYEQYF
TRBV6-2/TRBV6-3 CASSYDRTNYGYTF
TRBV18 CASSPLDETQYF
TRBV18 CASSVVPPDYNSPLHF
TRBV4-3 CASSQEGPGNTIYF
TRBV20-1 CSARDLASGGNEQFF
TRBV30 CAWTGREGPYNEQFF
TRBV20-1 CSARQGAATNEKLFF
TRBV10-3 CAISRDRGLNEQFF
TRBV5-4 CASGRTGRLMSSTEAFF
TRBV20-1 CSASYRGSGEQYF
TRBV4-1 CASSQEGGSEQYF
TRBV19 CASSIPGDSNQPQHF
TRBV12-3/TRBV12-4 CASSSDMSSYNEQFF
TRBV5-1 CASSITSTEAFF
TRBV11-3 CASSIDSEQFF
TRBV4-2 CASSQDPRNYGYTF
TRBV2 CASGTTAETQYF
TRBV18 CASSPFGQRNEKLFF
TRBV19 CASSRVTGASFRGEAFF